These T cell receptor beta chains were read from a single sample in a study of blood T cell repertoires in COVID-19. Clones were read by immunoSEQ multiplex PCR, and TCRdb kept only the in-frame ones, dropping some. The data contain around 280,000 clones, about 88% of them singletons. Sequencing was performed on peripheral blood. The origin of the receptors is a man between 65 and 85 years old with acute or convalescent COVID-19. Both conserved end residues are part of each CDR3. The D gene is left open where the match is weak. A row's size may be missing; if present it is once, few, many or a size class.

TRBD1	NA	TRBV4-3	15	TRBJ2-1	TGCGCCAGCAGCCTCCAGACAGGGGGTAGGGATGAGCAGTTCTTC	CASSLQTGGRDEQFF
NA	NA	TRBV6-5	13	TRBJ2-1	TGTGCCAGCAGTACCCAGCGGGACAATGAGCAGTTCTTC	CASSTQRDNEQFF
TRBD2	NA	TRBV5-8	16	TRBJ2-3	TGTGCCAGCAGCCCAGGGACTAGCGGGAGGTCAGATACGCAGTATTTT	CASSPGTSGRSDTQYF
NA	NA	TRBV12-3/TRBV12-4	12	TRBJ1-2	TGTGCCAGCAGTTCACAGGGCTATGGCTACACCTTC	CASSSQGYGYTF
TRBD1	NA	TRBV28	13	TRBJ1-1	TGTGCCAGCAGACAAGGGACAGGGGGTAAGGCTTTCTTT	CASRQGTGGKAFF
NA	NA	TRBV5-8	14	TRBJ2-2	TGTGCCAGCATTTGGCAGGCGAACACCGGGGAGCTGTTTTTT	CASIWQANTGELFF
TRBD2	NA	TRBV9	15	TRBJ2-2	TGTGCCAGCAGCGTAGGCGGGGGGGTTGGCGGGGAGCTGTTTTTT	CASSVGGGVGGELFF
NA	NA	TRBV7-8	14	TRBJ1-2	TGTGCCAGCAGCTACTCGACAGACTTAAATGGCTACACCTTC	CASSYSTDLNGYTF
TRBD2	NA	TRBV4-2	17	TRBJ2-5	TGTGCCAGCAGCCAAGATCCCAAGCGGGGGTTCCAAGAGACCCAGTACTTC	CASSQDPKRGFQETQYF
NA	NA	TRBV1	16	TRBJ1-2	TGCACCAGCAGCCAAGAGCGGGGGGGCATCAGATCTGGCTACACCTTC	CTSSQERGGIRSGYTF
TRBD1	NA	TRBV6-2/TRBV6-3	15	TRBJ2-5	TGTGCCAGCAGTCTTAATAACGGACAGGGCGAGACCCAGTACTTC	CASSLNNGQGETQYF
NA	NA	TRBV7-8	15	TRBJ2-7	TGTGCCAGCAGCCGAAGGCGGGGAAGGGCCTACGAGCAGTACTTC	CASSRRRGRAYEQYF
TRBD1	NA	TRBV9	16	TRBJ2-3	TGTGCCAGCAGCGTAGCTGGAGGACAGGGCACAGATACGCAGTATTTT	CASSVAGGQGTDTQYF
TRBD1	NA	TRBV7-2	14	TRBJ2-1	TGTGCCAGCAGCACACAGGGGACCTCGGGTGAGCAGTTCTTC	CASSTQGTSGEQFF
NA	NA	TRBV5-1	16	TRBJ1-1	TGCGCCAGCAGCTTGGCCAGGGAGGCGAGTAGCACTGAAGCTTTCTTT	CASSLAREASSTEAFF
NA	NA	TRBV3-1/TRBV3-2	14	TRBJ2-7	TGTGCCAGCAGCCTCGGACAGAGCTCCTACGAGCAGTACTTC	CASSLGQSSYEQYF
NA	NA	TRBV6-2/TRBV6-3	14	TRBJ1-3	TGTGCCAGCAGTTACTCGGCGGTGGGAAACACCATATATTTT	CASSYSAVGNTIYF
TRBD2	once	TRBV28	15	TRBJ2-7	TGTGCCAGTTTCAAGCCGGCGGGAGGTAGCTACGAGCAGTACTTC	CASFKPAGGSYEQYF
NA	NA	TRBV4-3	15	TRBJ1-1	TGCGCCAGCAGCCAAGATAGCACTCACAGGGTTGAAGCTTTCTTT	CASSQDSTHRVEAFF
TRBD2	NA	TRBV7-8	15	TRBJ2-7	TGTGCCAGCAGCTTACAACTAGCGAGAGACTACGAGCAGTACTTC	CASSLQLARDYEQYF
NA	NA	TRBV6-1	15	TRBJ1-1	TGTGCCAGCAGTGAAGGGTCTCACGGGAACACTGAAGCTTTCTTT	CASSEGSHGNTEAFF
TRBD1	NA	TRBV4-2	16	TRBJ1-6	TGTGCCAGCAGCCAAGAAGGGGGGACAGGGGGATCACCCCTCCACTTT	CASSQEGGTGGSPLHF
NA	few	TRBV5-1	15	TRBJ1-1	TGCGCCAGCAGCTTGGATGAAAGCTCCTACACTGAAGCTTTCTTT	CASSLDESSYTEAFF
TRBD1	NA	TRBV15	15	TRBJ2-1	TGTGCCACCAGCACCTCAGGACAGGGTAACAATGAGCAGTTCTTC	CATSTSGQGNNEQFF
TRBD1	NA	TRBV7-8	19	TRBJ2-6	TGTGCCAGCAGCCTATACTGGACAGGGGGGTCCTCTGGGGCCAACGTCCTGACTTTC	CASSLYWTGGSSGANVLTF
NA	many	TRBV4-2	16	TRBJ1-4	TGTGCCAGCAGCCAAGATGTGGGGCAGATTAATGAAAAACTGTTTTTT	CASSQDVGQINEKLFF
NA	NA	TRBV6-5	16	TRBJ1-2	TGTGCCAGCAGTTACTCGAAGACAAGGAGGGGCGATGGCTACACCTTC	CASSYSKTRRGDGYTF
NA	NA	TRBV10-3	13	TRBJ1-4	TGTGCCATCAGTGAGACAGCATCCGACAAACTGTTTTTT	CAISETASDKLFF
NA	NA	TRBV4-3	16	TRBJ2-3	TGCGCCAGCAGCCAAGAATGGCAGGGCGGCACAGATACGCAGTATTTT	CASSQEWQGGTDTQYF
TRBD2	NA	TRBV7-2	15	TRBJ2-7	TGTGCCAGCAGCTCCATTAGCGGGAGAGCCCACGAGCAGTACTTC	CASSSISGRAHEQYF
TRBD1	NA	TRBV4-2	15	TRBJ1-6	TGTGCCAGCAGCCACGGGACAGCTCGCGAATCACCCCTCCACTTT	CASSHGTARESPLHF
NA	NA	TRBV6-5	15	TRBJ2-5	TGTGCCAGCAGCCAGGGTTACGGTTACCAAGAGACCCAGTACTTC	CASSQGYGYQETQYF
NA	NA	TRBV6-5	14	TRBJ2-7	TGTGCCAGCAGATCGGTTCAGGGTGCCTACGAGCAGTACTTC	CASRSVQGAYEQYF
NA	few	TRBV18	18	TRBJ1-1	TGTGCCAGCTCACCACCGTCCACCACAGGGACCTTGAACACTGAAGCTTTCTTT	CASSPPSTTGTLNTEAFF
TRBD2	NA	TRBV7-8	17	TRBJ2-7	TGTGCCAGCAGCGTCACCCTCGGCAGCGGGGGGCGTTACGAGCAGTACTTC	CASSVTLGSGGRYEQYF
NA	once	TRBV7-2	13	TRBJ1-6	TGTGCCAGCAGTTCGGAAAGCGGGCTCACCCTCCACTTT	CASSSESGLTLHF
NA	once	TRBV3-1/TRBV3-2	15	TRBJ2-3	TGTGCCAGCAGCCCGACATCAGGGCTCACAGATACGCAGTATTTT	CASSPTSGLTDTQYF
NA	NA	TRBV28	15	TRBJ1-4	TGTGCCAGCAGCTCGGCAGGAACAACTAATGAAAAACTGTTTTTT	CASSSAGTTNEKLFF
NA	NA	TRBV28	13	TRBJ1-5	TGTGCCAGCAGTTGGCCCAACAATCAGCCCCAGCATTTT	CASSWPNNQPQHF
NA	NA	TRBV7-2	16	TRBJ2-3	TGTGCCAGCAGCTTAGGGCGGAGAGGCGGGGGCTATACGCAGTATTTT	CASSLGRRGGGYTQYF
TRBD1	NA	TRBV6-6	16	TRBJ2-7	TGTGCCAGCAGTTACGGACAGGGGATGGGGTCCTACGAGCAGTACTTC	CASSYGQGMGSYEQYF
TRBD2	NA	TRBV5-1	15	TRBJ2-3	TGCGCCAGCAGCTTGGCTAGCGGGGGCGCAGATACGCAGTATTTT	CASSLASGGADTQYF
NA	few	TRBV5-4	14	TRBJ1-6	TGTGCCAGCAGCTTGTCAACAGATAATTCACCCCTCCACTTT	CASSLSTDNSPLHF